The clone carrying this T cell receptor beta chain was recorded only once. This specimen comes from a study of blood T cell repertoires in COVID-19. Study-level information: T cells, B-cell-depleted T cells, or PBMCs supplied cDNA or gDNA.

Measured with immunoSEQ multiplex PCR; TCRdb has only the in-frame clones, and not every one. The repertoire holds 200,000 to 250,000 clones, with under 90% as singletons. CDR1 is MGHRA and CDR2 is YSYEKL in the germline V gene. With V trimmed by 4 bases and J by 3 bases, 10 bases remained unmatched. There are 17 residues in the CDR3. In Cohort 3, a recovered donor had either two negative PCRs, clearance, or symptom resolution. Material: PBMCs or T cells enriched from blood (not recorded which). This clonotype originated in a middle-aged man who had recovered from COVID-19. This sequence joins TRBV4-1 and TRBJ2-2, with 8 bases fitting TRBD2. The CDR3 nucleotides read TGCGCCAGCAGCCCCCGAGCTACTAGCGGATACACCGGGGAGCTGTTTTTT. Its translation: CASSPRATSGYTGELFF.